This TCR beta chain was observed in a study of blood T cell repertoires in COVID-19. Study background: The United States, Italy and Spain were the sources of the acute and convalescent COVID-19 samples. From T cells, B-cell-depleted T cells, or PBMCs came the material, which was cDNA or gDNA.

Per the authors' pipeline: Amplification of reference gene primers was used by the study to estimate nucleated cell counts. Clones were read by immunoSEQ multiplex PCR, and TCRdb kept only the in-frame ones, dropping some. D and trimming come from the DNA, and the V and J calls and clone size come from that table. The sample consists of around 470,000 clones, nearly 90% of them appearing once. V was pared by 2 bases and J by 6 bases, with 10 bases between. The germline V gene has CDR1 LNHDA and CDR2 SQIVND (reference sequence). The CDR3 is 13 amino acids. Seattle participants joined during active infection and were tracked over time.

Material for sequencing was peripheral blood. This clonotype was obtained from a man between 18 and 35 years old with COVID-19, enrolled during active disease. The chain uses TRBV19 and TRBJ1-2; D is ambiguous. The CDR3 protein is CASSIIVSDGYTF. The CDR3 DNA is TGTGCCAGTAGTATAATCGTTTCGGATGGCTACACCTTC.